This T cell receptor (beta chain) emerged from a study of regulatory T cells in long-lasting Graves disease. Study-level points and caveats: Persistent Graves' patients had lower TCR diversity than newly diagnosed ones.

Time point here: newly diagnosed GD, antithyroid drugs for less than 3 months. There was RNA extracted from PBMCs, and the TCR library was made from it. The CDR3 sequence is 17 residues long. In germline, CDR1 is MRHNA, CDR2 SNTAGT. V shed 3 bases and J 4 bases; nucleotides not matched to a gene: 5. In regard to this clonotype: The target antigen is unknown.

In building TCR beta libraries, iRepertoire HTBI primers were used together with Arm-PCR of CDR3 regions. TCRdb passed the multiplex PCR reads through MiXCR, listing each CDR3 protein once. The sample contains roughly 320,000 distinct CDR3 sequences, approximately 15% of which appear only once. These data also featured in a second study, about T cells in Graves' hyperthyroidism and ophthalmopathy. That report notes: Exclusion followed for patients with uncontrolled infection, other autoimmune disease, pregnancy or lactation. Researchers found most expanded thyroid clonotypes above 0.001 in blood as well. Ophthalmopathy onset followed model prediction by a median approximately 6.2 months.

This chain connects TRBV6-4 to TRBJ2-2; TRBD2 agrees at 13 bases. This specimen consisted of peripheral blood mononuclear cells (PBMCs), obtained at new diagnosis, from a patient treated with antithyroid drugs. The sequence was obtained from a man between 40 and 49 years old with Graves disease. The CDR3 reads CASSELAGGPGTGELFF. CDR3 sequence (DNA): TGTGCCAGCAGTGAACTAGCGGGGGGGCCGGGCACCGGGGAGCTGTTTTTT.